What follows are 30 T cell receptor beta chains derived from one specimen sequenced in a study of shared clonotypes between healthy human individuals. In the naive CD8 group, cells lacked CD45RO and were positively selected for CCR7, so terminally differentiated effector memory CD45RA+ cells were left out. Measured with immunoSEQ multiplex PCR; TCRdb has only the in-frame clones, and not every one. The repertoire holds over 750,000 clones, with approximately 96% as singletons. The sequencing sample was made of naive CD8+ T cells sorted from blood. Receptors originate from a young man in good health.

Concerning this clone itself: A read error may produce the germline difference seen at one junction end. V and J are TRBV7-7 and TRBJ2-1, with 7 bases identical to TRBD2. Per the germline V gene, CDR1 is SSHAT and CDR2 is FNYEAQ (reference sequence). The CDR3 runs 15 residues. CDR3: CASSLALGLRNEQFF. The CDR3 region has the DNA TGTGCTAGCAGCTTAGCGCTGGGACTACGAAATGAGCAGTTCTTC.

The gene calls are TRBV6-5 and TRBJ1-2; 7 nucleotides align to TRBD1. V lost 2 bases and J lost 8; bases outside the gene matches: 14. Germline assignment: CDR1 MNHEY and CDR2 SVGAGI. This CDR3 region has 16 residues. In DNA form, the CDR3 reads TGTGCCAGCAGTTACAACGTTGAGGGACAGCTCGACGGCTACACCTTC. It yields the protein CASSYNVEGQLDGYTF.

V and J are TRBV5-1 and TRBJ1-2; 8 bases agree with TRBD1. Losses at the gene ends were 1 base for V and 1 base for J; bases not matched to a gene: 0. Germline lookup yields CDR1 SGHRS and CDR2 YFSETQ. This CDR3 is 14 amino acids long. The CDR3 bases are TGCGCCAGCAGCTTGACAGGGGGTAACTATGGCTACACCTTC. It is translated as CASSLTGGNYGYTF.

V is TRBV11-3 and J is TRBJ2-1; D perhaps matches TRBD2 (6 bases). Per germline, CDR1 SGHNT and CDR2 YENEEA. There are 16 residues in the CDR3. V was pared by 1 base and J by 6 bases, with 16 bases between. The DNA for the CDR3 is TGTGCCAGCAGCTTAGGGGACTCCTACGAAGGCAATGAGCAGTTCTTC. Translating it yields CASSLGDSYEGNEQFF.

The J gene is TRBJ2-2, the V gene TRBV9; D possibly corresponds to TRBD2 (5 bases). Germline V gene lookup returns CDR1 SGDLS and CDR2 YYNGEE. V dropped 0 bases and J dropped 1 base, with 7 bases sitting between them. The CDR3 runs to 15 residues. In nucleotides, the CDR3 is TGTGCCAGCAGCGTAGGCGGGTTGAACACCGGGGAGCTGTTTTTT. Translated: CASSVGGLNTGELFF.

This clone showed up just once. The gene calls are TRBV28 and TRBJ2-7, with D uncertain. Germline CDR1 MDHEN, CDR2 SYDVKM. The CDR3 covers 13 residues. V lost 1 base, J lost 2 bases, and 6 bases lay in between. The CDR3 DNA reads as TGTGCCAGCAGTTTATTGAATACCTACGAGCAGTACTTC. Residues: CASSLLNTYEQYF.

The V gene is TRBV11-2, the J gene TRBJ2-1; D is unclear. The germline CDR1 and CDR2 sequences are SGHAT and FQNNGV. This CDR3 spans 15 amino acids. Trimming took off 6 bases at V and 0 bases at J, with 12 bases between the two ends. As DNA, the CDR3 is TGTGCCAGCAGAGGGCTGTCCTACTCCTACAATGAGCAGTTCTTC. This gives the protein CASRGLSYSYNEQFF.

This clone was found once. V is TRBV7-3 and J is TRBJ2-7; 10 bases match TRBD1. The CDR3 covers 15 residues. J was trimmed by 5 bases and V by 6 bases; bases with no gene match: 10. Germline loops: CDR1 SGHTA, CDR2 FQGTGA. CDR3 amino acids: CASSPYGTGDNEQYF. CDR3 DNA sequence: TGTGCCAGCAGTCCCTACGGGACAGGGGACAACGAGCAGTACTTC.

V is TRBV5-4 and J is TRBJ1-4; weak D call: TRBD1 (5 bases). V lost 3 bases to trimming and J lost 7 bases, with 7 bases between them. Germline V CDR1 and CDR2: SGHNT, YYREEE (reference sequence). The CDR3 has 12 amino acids. The CDR3 DNA sequence: TGTGCCAGCAGCTGGGGGGGTGAAAAACTGTTTTTT. Its protein is CASSWGGEKLFF.

V gene TRBV7-9 combines with J gene TRBJ1-1, with D hard to call. CDR1 is SEHNR, CDR2 FQNEAQ, per germline (reference sequence). V lost 4 bases, J lost 2 bases, and 11 bases lay in between. The CDR3 is 14 amino acids. The CDR3 DNA is TGTGCCAGCAGCTCCCAAGACACTAACACTGAAGCTTTCTTT. It is translated as CASSSQDTNTEAFF.

CDR3 amino acids: CASSPQGVQDTQYF. The DNA of the CDR3 is TGTGCCAGCAGCCCTCAGGGGGTACAGGATACGCAGTATTTT. This chain links TRBV9 with TRBJ2-3; 7 bases match TRBD1. This CDR3 has 14 residues. The ends lost 4 bases at V and 6 bases at J; junction bases unmatched: 8. Germline V gene sequence: CDR1 SGDLS, CDR2 YYNGEE.

The chain is built from TRBV9 and TRBJ2-7; no definite D call. Germline V gene data show CDR1 as SGDLS and CDR2 as YYNGEE. V was trimmed by 0 bases and J by 3 bases, leaving 10 bases between them. This CDR3 comprises 14 residues. CDR3 in DNA: TGTGCCAGCAGCGTAGGAGACACTCTCTACGAGCAGTACTTC. Translating gives CASSVGDTLYEQYF.

The rearrangement joins TRBV5-4 to TRBJ2-2, with 11 bases fitting TRBD1. Germline assignment: CDR1 SGHNT and CDR2 YYREEE (reference sequence). This CDR3 contains 16 residues. V shed 3 bases and J 3 bases; nucleotides not matched to a gene: 4. CDR3 bases: TGTGCCAGCAGCTCGACGGGACAGGGGGACACCGGGGAGCTGTTTTTT. As protein: CASSSTGQGDTGELFF.

V is TRBV7-9 and J is TRBJ2-1; 15 bases are shared with TRBD2. Germline V gene lookup returns CDR1 SEHNR and CDR2 FQNEAQ (reference sequence). Trimming took 7 bases from V and 0 from J; bases not matched to a gene: 7. This CDR3 is 18 amino acids long. The CDR3 here is CASNTPGLAGGSYNEQFF. In nucleotides, the CDR3 is TGTGCCAGCAACACACCGGGACTAGCGGGAGGCTCCTACAATGAGCAGTTCTTC.

The rearrangement links TRBV5-4 to TRBJ1-1, with D perhaps matching TRBD1 (5 bases). CDR1 is SGHNT and CDR2 is YYREEE in the germline V gene (reference sequence). The CDR3 extends over 15 amino acids. The V gene lost 5 bases and the J gene lost 3 bases, with 17 bases spanning the gap. The CDR3 is CASSDHRYGDTEAFF. CDR3 nucleotides: TGTGCCAGCAGTGATCACAGGTATGGGGACACTGAAGCTTTCTTT.

The sample holds a few counts of this clone. The V call is TRBV7-9, the J call TRBJ1-1; D remains ambiguous. Germline CDR1 SEHNR, CDR2 FQNEAQ (reference sequence). This CDR3 comprises 13 residues. The V end was cut by 5 bases, the J end by 4 bases, with 11 bases between. CDR3 DNA sequence: TGTGCCAGCAGCCTCATAGGAGTCACTGAAGCTTTCTTT. It specifies CASSLIGVTEAFF. Full variable domain (missing parts from reference TRBV7-9 and TRBJ1-1): DTGVSQNPRHKITKRGQNVTFRCDPISEHNRLYWYRQTLGQGPEFLTYFQNEAQLEKSRLLSDRFSAERPKGSFSTLEIQRTEQGDSAMYLCASSLIGVTEAFFGQGTRLTVV.

The chain couples TRBV7-9 to TRBJ2-7; 12 nucleotides align to TRBD1. From germline, CDR1 is SEHNR and CDR2 FQNEAQ (reference sequence). There are 13 residues in the CDR3. Trimming removed 5 bases from V and 9 bases from J; junction bases left unmatched: 5. CDR3 residues: CASSPGTGGMQYF. The CDR3 region has the DNA TGTGCCAGCAGCCCCGGGACAGGGGGCATGCAGTACTTC.

The CDR3 nucleotides read TGTGCCAGCAGCTTTGAAGGGGGCGATGAGCAGTTCTTC. It encodes CASSFEGGDEQFF. The rearrangement uses TRBV5-6 and TRBJ2-1; 7 bases map to TRBD1. Germline CDR1 reads SGHDT; CDR2 reads YYEEEE. The junction had 4 bases not matched to a gene; V was cut back by 2 bases and J by 8 bases. The CDR3 totals 13 residues.

Turning to this clone: Other DNA sequences in the same sample also yield this CDR3. V and J are TRBV7-9 and TRBJ2-1; 7 bases line up with TRBD1. V was pared by 5 bases and J by 6 bases, with 1 base of the junction left unmatched. The V gene's germline CDR1 is SEHNR and CDR2 FQNEAQ (reference sequence). The CDR3 extends over 12 amino acids. The CDR3 here is CASSRTGNEQFF. CDR3 nucleotide sequence: TGTGCCAGCAGCCGGACAGGCAATGAGCAGTTCTTC.

The CDR3 protein is CATSGTHYQETQYF. Here the CDR3 DNA reads TGTGCCACCTCCGGGACACACTACCAAGAGACCCAGTACTTC. This rearrangement joins TRBV28 to TRBJ2-5; a possible D gene is TRBD1 (6 bases). With 10 bases removed from V and 0 bases from J, the gap between germline ends came to 15 bases. There are 14 residues in the CDR3. Germline CDR1 MDHEN, CDR2 SYDVKM. The entire variable domain, with the rest obtained from reference TRBV28 and TRBJ2-5, is as follows: DVKVTQSSRYLVKRTGEKVFLECVQDMDHENMFWYRQDPGLGLRLIYFSYDVKMKEKGDIPEGYSVSREKKERFSLILESASTNQTSMYLCATSGTHYQETQYFGPGTRLLVL.

J is TRBJ1-1 and V is TRBV14, with 9 positions matching TRBD1. CDR1 and CDR2 (germline): SGHDN, FVKESK. The CDR3 is 12 residues long. Trimming took 10 bases from V and 4 from J; bases not matched to a gene: 4. CDR3 bases: TGTGCCACCGGGACAGGGCGCACTGAAGCTTTCTTT. Translated: CATGTGRTEAFF.

The rearrangement links TRBV27 to TRBJ2-1; 13 nucleotides match TRBD2. The V gene end was trimmed by 6 bases and the J gene end by 15 bases; junction bases not matched to a gene: 5. The germline V gene encodes CDR1 MNHEY and CDR2 SMNVEV (reference sequence). This CDR3 has 12 amino acids. The CDR3 protein is CASRGLAGIGFF. The CDR3 coding sequence is TGTGCCAGCAGGGGACTAGCGGGAATAGGGTTCTTC.

The chain uses TRBV2 and TRBJ2-2; D is unclear. This CDR3 is built from 16 residues. Trimming left V 6 bases short and J 0 bases short, with 14 bases between. Germline assignment: CDR1 SNHLY and CDR2 FYNNEI. The CDR3 DNA reads TGTGCCAGCAGCACCGAGACCACCTCGAACACCGGGGAGCTGTTTTTT. Its translation: CASSTETTSNTGELFF.

The gene calls are TRBV20-1 and TRBJ2-2; D not resolved. In germline, CDR1 is DFQATT, CDR2 SNEGSKA (reference sequence). V dropped 3 bases and J dropped 5 bases, with 4 bases sitting between them. CDR3 length: 11 residues. The CDR3: CSASQTGELFF. For the CDR3, the DNA is TGCAGTGCTAGCCAAACCGGGGAGCTGTTTTTT.

The chain combines TRBV7-8 with TRBJ1-3; 8 bases match TRBD1. The CDR3 contains 17 residues. Germline V gives CDR1 SGHVS, CDR2 FQNEAQ. V trimming: 5 bases; J trimming: 0 bases; junction bases outside the gene matches: 9. For the CDR3, the DNA is TGTGCCAGCAGCCCGCGACAGGGGACCACCTCTGGAAACACCATATATTTT. It codes for CASSPRQGTTSGNTIYF.

Here the CDR3 DNA reads TGTGCCAGCAGCCAAGGAGGGGCGTCCTACAATGAGCAGTTCTTC. It yields the protein CASSQGGASYNEQFF. V gene TRBV7-3 combines with J gene TRBJ2-1; a weak D match, TRBD2 (6 bases). Germline lookup yields CDR1 SGHTA and CDR2 FQGTGA. The germline V and J ends were trimmed by 5 bases and 1 base, with 12 bases remaining between them. The CDR3 contains 15 residues.

The V gene is TRBV7-9, the J gene TRBJ2-1; D not resolved. Trimming stripped 1 base from V and 5 bases from J, with 3 bases between. CDR1 is SEHNR, CDR2 FQNEAQ, per germline (reference sequence). The CDR3 totals 12 residues. CDR3 sequence (DNA): TGTGCCAGCAGCTTAGATAACAATGAGCAGTTCTTC. Translated, it gives CASSLDNNEQFF.

This clone was observed once. The chain employs TRBV7-6 and TRBJ2-4; unclear D gene. Trimming left V 5 bases short and J 0 bases short, with 14 bases between. The CDR3 sequence is 16 residues long. Germline V lookup: CDR1 SGHVS, CDR2 FNYEAQ. The CDR3 spells CASSPLRHAAKNIQYF. The DNA for the CDR3 is TGTGCCAGCAGCCCCCTACGACACGCAGCCAAAAACATTCAGTACTTC.

As regards this clone: A much larger clonotype is one base distant, so this may be a read error. Other DNA sequences in this specimen translate into the identical CDR3. The chain is built from TRBV28 and TRBJ2-7, with D unclear. In germline, CDR1 is MDHEN, CDR2 SYDVKM. Trimming removed 5 bases from V and 3 bases from J, with 5 bases in between. This CDR3 has 11 amino acids. The DNA of the CDR3 is TGTGCCAGCAGTCTATACTACGAGCAGTACTTC. Protein sequence: CASSLYYEQYF.

This chain links TRBV9 with TRBJ2-5; 7 bases line up with TRBD1. This CDR3 is built from 15 residues. V trimming: 0 bases; J trimming: 4 bases; junction bases outside the gene matches: 6. Germline CDR1 SGDLS, CDR2 YYNGEE. CDR3 bases: TGTGCCAGCAGCGTAGGAGGGGGCACGGGAGAGACCCAGTACTTC. Its translation is CASSVGGGTGETQYF.